Listed below are T cell receptor beta chains from one sample, sequenced in a study of CD8 T cells in ankylosing spondylitis. TCRdb analysed the 5' RACE reads with MiXCR anew, one entry per CDR3 protein. The table has 35,000 or so distinct CDR3 sequences, about 6% seen once. The sample taken for sequencing was blood, either unsorted or a sorted T cell fraction (not recorded which). The receptor source for this set is a male donor with ankylosing spondylitis or in good health (not recorded which). Each CDR3 is given without its conserved first and last residue. A D gene is named only where the DNA matches it firmly.

TRBV6-5	TRBJ1-2	TRBD1	ASSRQGLGYT
TRBV7-7	TRBJ2-7	-	ASSPGLARGYEQY
TRBV7-2	TRBJ1-1	TRBD1	ASSSDRGTEAF
TRBV7-9	TRBJ1-3	-	ASSSKALSSGNTIY
TRBV30	TRBJ1-5	-	AWSVSRTRNSNQPQH
TRBV7-3	TRBJ1-1	TRBD1	ASSLMGQGRSEAF
TRBV6-2/TRBV6-3	TRBJ2-1	TRBD1	ASSYPPGQGMDEQF
TRBV11-2	TRBJ2-2	-	ASSLQRAGGELF
TRBV29-1	TRBJ2-5	TRBD2	SVYSGKETQY
TRBV29-1	TRBJ1-1	-	SAETGKSTEAF
TRBV29-1	TRBJ2-3	-	SVEGTGIGTDTQY
TRBV5-1	TRBJ2-7	TRBD1	ASSLRQGASEQY
TRBV10-3	TRBJ2-3	-	AIKSTHTDTQY
TRBV30	TRBJ1-3	-	AWRPSVGNTIY
TRBV7-9	TRBJ1-2	TRBD1	VSDRGGYGYT
TRBV7-2	TRBJ1-1	TRBD1	ASSRTRQGEAF
TRBV5-1	TRBJ2-2	-	ASSSHGQVLPEGGELF
TRBV10-3	TRBJ2-7	-	AARGQRTYEQY
TRBV29-1	TRBJ2-7	-	SVDFGASGEQY
TRBV12-3/TRBV12-4	TRBJ2-7	TRBD2	ASSQTSGEQY
TRBV7-2	TRBJ1-1	-	ASSSRQTIPSEAF
TRBV20-1	TRBJ1-5	-	SARRMAGEPQH
TRBV11-3	TRBJ2-1	TRBD2	ASSHGRGKSNEQF
TRBV12-3/TRBV12-4	TRBJ2-2	TRBD1	ASSPNNRGNTGELF
TRBV5-1	TRBJ2-1	TRBD1	ATSMGQALTEQF
TRBV11-2	TRBJ2-5	-	ASSLAPLVTRQETQY
TRBV12-3/TRBV12-4	TRBJ2-4	-	ASSLRGTGYEAKNIQY
TRBV2	TRBJ2-5	TRBD1	ASGGSRTGGYETQY
TRBV2	TRBJ1-2	-	ASSDYRDLQSWVSGIYGYT
TRBV5-4	TRBJ2-2	-	AGRGGNTGELF
TRBV5-1	TRBJ2-1	TRBD2	ASSPGAGGPNERGSQF
TRBV7-8	TRBJ1-5	TRBD1	ASSSRQGRGNQPQH
TRBV6-2/TRBV6-3	TRBJ1-2	-	ASRKMSGYT
TRBV5-1	TRBJ2-6	-	ASSLVGAGANVLT
TRBV15	TRBJ1-2	-	ATSADRYGYT
TRBV12-3/TRBV12-4	TRBJ1-2	-	ASSLAGAVGYT
TRBV5-5	TRBJ1-1	-	AGSRDGTMNTEAF
TRBV16	TRBJ2-1	-	ASSQTSREQF
TRBV11-3	TRBJ2-1	TRBD2	ASSLSSGSSYNEQF
TRBV29-1	TRBJ2-1	-	SPVFATNEQF
TRBV6-5	TRBJ1-1	TRBD1	ASSYSTGGLSTEAF
TRBV7-8	TRBJ2-5	-	ASSQGRGGETQY
TRBV27	TRBJ2-2	-	ASSLFGNTGELF
TRBV7-9	TRBJ1-2	-	ASSLGTYGYT
TRBV11-3	TRBJ2-2	-	ASSLGGRGNTGELF
TRBV5-1	TRBJ2-3	TRBD1	ASSLMDRGSTDTQY
TRBV10-3	TRBJ1-1	TRBD1	AIREWGQGMNTEAF
TRBV5-4	TRBJ1-1	TRBD1	ASSWGTGTNTEAF
TRBV30	TRBJ2-2	TRBD2	AWQNPGTSGTGELF
TRBV4-3	TRBJ1-1	-	ASSQYNRLSIEAF
TRBV19	TRBJ1-1	-	ASSFGWGNTEAF
TRBV20-1	TRBJ2-3	TRBD2	SASPASGRTDTQY
TRBV7-3	TRBJ1-1	TRBD1	ASSSQGGHTEAF
TRBV29-1	TRBJ2-5	-	SVRGSQGETQY